This TCR beta chain was recovered during a study of blood T cell repertoires in COVID-19. Germline trimming cut 4 bases from V and 2 bases from J; bases unmatched to any gene: 6. The CDR3 length is 15 residues. From germline, CDR1 is LGHDT and CDR2 YNNKEL (reference sequence). The data were produced by immunoSEQ multiplex PCR, yet TCRdb's version contains in-frame clones alone and is incomplete. The data show 50,000 to 60,000 clones, with approximately 91% seen just once and about 29% held by the top ten. The receptor comes from a human donor in a cohort sampled during active COVID-19. Sequencing was carried out using peripheral blood. The genes are TRBV3-1 (or the pseudogene TRBV3-2) and TRBJ2-3; 7 bases are shared with TRBD1. In DNA, the CDR3 is TGTGCCAGCAGCCTGACAGGGAAGATCACAGATACGCAGTATTTT. This sequence encodes CASSLTGKITDTQYF.